Detailed here is one T cell receptor (beta chain). Its antigen is undetermined. Produced via immunoSEQ multiplex PCR; TCRdb's table is partial and in-frame only. This sample has 13,000 or so clones, with around 75% found just once. This sample was taken from a study of immune cell composition in non-small cell lung cancer. Study results and caveats: Top 10 clone scores and clonality were higher in squamous than adenocarcinoma.

This CDR3 is 15 amino acids long. V lost 5 bases and J lost 5; bases outside the gene matches: 3. Germline-derived CDR1 and CDR2 are SGHTA and FQGNSA. Frozen unsorted single-cell suspensions supplied the genomic DNA. The material sequenced was lung tumor tissue. The clonotype originates from a human donor with non-small cell lung cancer. The genes are TRBV7-2 and TRBJ2-5; 15 bases match TRBD2. Here the CDR3 DNA reads TGTGCCAGCAGCACCGGACTAGCGGGAGGGGAGACCCAGTACTTC. It encodes CASSTGLAGGETQYF.